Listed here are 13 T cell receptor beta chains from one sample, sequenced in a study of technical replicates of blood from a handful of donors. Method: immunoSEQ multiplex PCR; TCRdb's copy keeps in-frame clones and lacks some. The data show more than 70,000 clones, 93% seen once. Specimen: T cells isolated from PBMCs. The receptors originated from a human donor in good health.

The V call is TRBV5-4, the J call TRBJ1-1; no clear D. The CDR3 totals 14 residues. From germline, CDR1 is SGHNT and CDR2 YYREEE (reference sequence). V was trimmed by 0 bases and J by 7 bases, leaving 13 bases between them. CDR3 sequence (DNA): TGTGCCAGCAGCTTGGACAGAGAGATTGTTGAAGCTTTCTTT. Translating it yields CASSLDREIVEAFF. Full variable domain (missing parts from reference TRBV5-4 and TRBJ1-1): ETGVTQSPTHLIKTRGQQVTLRCSSQSGHNTVSWYQQALGQGPQFIFQYYREEENGRGNFPPRFSGLQFPNYSSELNVNALELDDSALYLCASSLDREIVEAFFGQGTRLTVV.

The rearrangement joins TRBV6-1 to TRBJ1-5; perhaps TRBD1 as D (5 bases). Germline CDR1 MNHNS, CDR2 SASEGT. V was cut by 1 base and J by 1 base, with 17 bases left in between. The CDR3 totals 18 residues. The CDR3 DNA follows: TGTGCCAGCAGTGAAGGCCCCGCTCGGCGGGGGAGCAATCAGCCCCAGCATTTT. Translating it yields CASSEGPARRGSNQPQHF.

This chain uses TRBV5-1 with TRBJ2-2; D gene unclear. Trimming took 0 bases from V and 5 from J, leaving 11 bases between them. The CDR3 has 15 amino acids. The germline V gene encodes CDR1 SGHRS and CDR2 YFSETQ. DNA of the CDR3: TGCGCCAGCAGCTTGGAGCTTCCAGGAACCGGGGAGCTGTTTTTT. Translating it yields CASSLELPGTGELFF.

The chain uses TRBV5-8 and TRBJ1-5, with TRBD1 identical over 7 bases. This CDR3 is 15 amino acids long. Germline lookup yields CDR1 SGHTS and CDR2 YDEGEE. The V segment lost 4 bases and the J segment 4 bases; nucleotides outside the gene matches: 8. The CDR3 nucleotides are TGTGCCAGCAGCCCAACCGGGACAGTTAATCAGCCCCAGCATTTT. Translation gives CASSPTGTVNQPQHF.

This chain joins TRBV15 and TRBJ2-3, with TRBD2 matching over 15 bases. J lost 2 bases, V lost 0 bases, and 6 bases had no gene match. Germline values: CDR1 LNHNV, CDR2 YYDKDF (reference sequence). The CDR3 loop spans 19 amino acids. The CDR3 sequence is CATSRDKGTSGGYTDTQYF. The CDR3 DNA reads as TGTGCCACCAGCAGAGATAAAGGGACTAGCGGGGGGTACACAGATACGCAGTATTTT.

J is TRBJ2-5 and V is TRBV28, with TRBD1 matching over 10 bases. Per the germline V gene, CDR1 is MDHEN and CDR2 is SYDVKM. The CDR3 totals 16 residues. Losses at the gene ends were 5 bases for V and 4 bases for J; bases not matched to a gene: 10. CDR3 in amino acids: CASSHMTGGAIETQYF. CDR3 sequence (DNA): TGTGCCAGCAGTCATATGACAGGGGGCGCGATAGAGACCCAGTACTTC.

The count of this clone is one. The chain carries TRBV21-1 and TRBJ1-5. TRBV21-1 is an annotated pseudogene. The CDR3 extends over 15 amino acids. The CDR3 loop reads CARQAAGDSNQPQHF. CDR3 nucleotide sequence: TGTGCCAGACAGGCCGCGGGGGATAGCAATCAGCCCCAGCATTTT.

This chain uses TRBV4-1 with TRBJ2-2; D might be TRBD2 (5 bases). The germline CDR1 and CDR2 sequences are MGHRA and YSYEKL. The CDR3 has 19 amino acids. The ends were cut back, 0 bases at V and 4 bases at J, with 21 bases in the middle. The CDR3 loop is CASSQDKPTDSQFTGELFF. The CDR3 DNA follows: TGCGCCAGCAGCCAAGATAAACCGACGGACTCCCAATTCACCGGGGAGCTGTTTTTT.

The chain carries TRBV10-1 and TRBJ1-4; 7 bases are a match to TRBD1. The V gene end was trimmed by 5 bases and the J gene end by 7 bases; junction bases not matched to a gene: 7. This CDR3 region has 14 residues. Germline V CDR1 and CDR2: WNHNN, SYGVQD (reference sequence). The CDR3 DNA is TGCGCCAGCAGTCAAGGGGGCGCGGGTGAAAAACTGTTTTTT. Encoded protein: CASSQGGAGEKLFF.

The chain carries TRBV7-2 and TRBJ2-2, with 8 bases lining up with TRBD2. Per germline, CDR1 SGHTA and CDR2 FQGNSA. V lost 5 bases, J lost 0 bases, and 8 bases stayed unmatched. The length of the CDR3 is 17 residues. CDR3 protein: CASSRGGGRANTGELFF. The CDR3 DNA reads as TGTGCCAGCAGCCGTGGCGGGGGGAGGGCGAACACCGGGGAGCTGTTTTTT.

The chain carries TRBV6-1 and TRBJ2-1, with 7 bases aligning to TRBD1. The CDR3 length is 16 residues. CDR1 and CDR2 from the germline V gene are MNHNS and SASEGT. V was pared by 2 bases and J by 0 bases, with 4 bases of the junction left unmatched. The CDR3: CASSESGQRSYNEQFF. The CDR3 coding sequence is TGTGCCAGCAGTGAATCGGGACAGCGCTCCTACAATGAGCAGTTCTTC.

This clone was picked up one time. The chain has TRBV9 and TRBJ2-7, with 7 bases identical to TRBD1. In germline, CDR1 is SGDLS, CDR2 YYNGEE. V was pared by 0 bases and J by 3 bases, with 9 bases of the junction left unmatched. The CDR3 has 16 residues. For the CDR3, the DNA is TGTGCCAGCAGCGTAGTTGGAGGACAGGTGTTCTACGAGCAGTACTTC. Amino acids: CASSVVGGQVFYEQYF.

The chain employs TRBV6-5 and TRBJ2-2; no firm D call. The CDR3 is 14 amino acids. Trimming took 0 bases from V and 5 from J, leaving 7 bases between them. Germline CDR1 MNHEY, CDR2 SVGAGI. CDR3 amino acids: CASSYSRLTGELFF. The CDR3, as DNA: TGTGCCAGCAGTTACTCTCGGTTAACCGGGGAGCTGTTTTTT.